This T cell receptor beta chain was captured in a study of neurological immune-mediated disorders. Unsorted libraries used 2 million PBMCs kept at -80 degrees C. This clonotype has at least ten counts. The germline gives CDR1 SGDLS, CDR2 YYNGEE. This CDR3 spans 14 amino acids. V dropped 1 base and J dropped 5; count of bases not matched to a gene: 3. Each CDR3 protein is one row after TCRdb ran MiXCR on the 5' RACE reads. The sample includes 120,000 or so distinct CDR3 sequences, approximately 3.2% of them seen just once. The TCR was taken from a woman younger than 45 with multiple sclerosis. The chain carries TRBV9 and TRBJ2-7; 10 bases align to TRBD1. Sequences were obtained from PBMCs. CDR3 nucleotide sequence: TGTGCCAGCAGCGTACGAGGACAGGGGGACGAGCAGTACTTC. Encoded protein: CASSVRGQGDEQYF.